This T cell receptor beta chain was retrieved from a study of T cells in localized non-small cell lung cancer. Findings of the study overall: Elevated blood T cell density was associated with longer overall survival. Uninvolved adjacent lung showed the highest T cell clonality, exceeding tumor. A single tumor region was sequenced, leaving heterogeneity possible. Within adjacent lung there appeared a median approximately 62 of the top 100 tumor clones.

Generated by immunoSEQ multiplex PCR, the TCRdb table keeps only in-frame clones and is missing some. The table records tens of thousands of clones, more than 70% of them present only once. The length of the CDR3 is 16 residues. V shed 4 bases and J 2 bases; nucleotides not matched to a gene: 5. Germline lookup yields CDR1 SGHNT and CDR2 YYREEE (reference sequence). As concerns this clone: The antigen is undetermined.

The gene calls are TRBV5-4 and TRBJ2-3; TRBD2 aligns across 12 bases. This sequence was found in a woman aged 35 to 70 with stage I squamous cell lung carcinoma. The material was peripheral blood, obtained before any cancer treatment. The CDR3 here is CASSPLAGGPTDTQYF. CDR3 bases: TGTGCCAGCAGCCCACTAGCGGGGGGCCCCACAGATACGCAGTATTTT.